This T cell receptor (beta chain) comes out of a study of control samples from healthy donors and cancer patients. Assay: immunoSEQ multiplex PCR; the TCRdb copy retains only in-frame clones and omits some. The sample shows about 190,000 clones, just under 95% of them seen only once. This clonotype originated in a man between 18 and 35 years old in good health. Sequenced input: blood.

The CDR3 is CASSPRGAQETQYF. The CDR3 nucleotides read TGTGCCAGCAGCCCACGGGGGGCACAAGAGACCCAGTACTTC. This sequence joins TRBV9 and TRBJ2-5; D perhaps matches TRBD2 (7 bases). Germline CDR1 and CDR2: SGDLS and YYNGEE. V lost 4 bases to trimming and J lost 2 bases, with 12 bases between them. The CDR3 has 14 amino acids.